Presented here are 32 T cell receptor beta chains from one specimen sequenced in a study of blood T cell repertoires in COVID-19. The method was immunoSEQ multiplex PCR; TCRdb's version includes in-frame clones alone and lacks a portion of them. The data show roughly 130,000 clones, less than 85% seen once. The specimen sequenced was peripheral blood. The origin of the receptors is a woman aged 60-75 years with acute or convalescent COVID-19.

The chain recombines TRBV27 with TRBJ2-2, with TRBD2 as a possible D gene (6 bases). CDR3 size: 15 residues. CDR1 MNHEY and CDR2 SMNVEV come from the germline V gene (reference sequence). The germline V and J ends were trimmed by 6 bases and 2 bases, with 13 bases remaining between them. The CDR3 sequence: CASSRERVNTGELFF. CDR3 nucleotide sequence: TGTGCCAGCAGCCGGGAGAGGGTCAACACCGGGGAGCTGTTTTTT.

This rearrangement joins TRBV19 to TRBJ1-1; 7 bases line up with TRBD1. CDR3 length: 13 amino acids. Germline values: CDR1 LNHDA, CDR2 SQIVND (reference sequence). With 7 bases clipped from V and 3 bases from J, the junction kept 5 bases outside the gene matches. The CDR3 coding sequence is TGTGCCAGTACCGCGACAGGGTACACTGAAGCTTTCTTT. Translation gives CASTATGYTEAFF.

V and J are TRBV6-5 and TRBJ1-2, with D unresolved. CDR3 size: 14 residues. Trimming stripped 8 bases from V and 2 bases from J, with 15 bases between. Looked up from germline, CDR1 is MNHEY and CDR2 is SVGAGI. CDR3 sequence: CASVFTRSNYGYTF. The DNA of the CDR3 is TGTGCCAGCGTTTTCACTCGTTCCAACTATGGCTACACCTTC.

The V gene is TRBV5-8, the J gene TRBJ2-3; TRBD1 agrees at 9 bases. CDR1 is SGHTS and CDR2 is YDEGEE in the germline V gene. Trimming removed 3 bases from V and 1 base from J; junction bases left unmatched: 0. The length of the CDR3 is 14 residues. CDR3 residues: CASSYRGRTDTQYF. The CDR3 coding sequence is TGTGCCAGCAGCTACAGGGGGCGCACAGATACGCAGTATTTT.

The gene calls are TRBV9 and TRBJ1-2; 10 nucleotides line up with TRBD1. The trim removed 4 bases at V and 6 bases at J, leaving 12 bases unmatched. There are 16 residues in the CDR3. Germline assignment: CDR1 SGDLS and CDR2 YYNGEE. The CDR3, as DNA: TGTGCCAGCAGCATAGGGACAGGGGCTTTGGCTGATGGCTACACCTTC. Translating gives CASSIGTGALADGYTF.

The V call is TRBV5-4, the J call TRBJ1-1; 7 bases fit TRBD1. After removal of 4 bases from V and 5 bases from J, the junction contained 5 bases not matched to a gene. The CDR3 length is 13 residues. From germline, CDR1 is SGHNT and CDR2 YYREEE (reference sequence). As DNA, the CDR3 is TGTGCCAGCAGCATGACAGGGAAGACTGAAGCTTTCTTT. This translates into CASSMTGKTEAFF. Combining the CDR3 with reference TRBV5-4 and TRBJ1-1 gives the whole variable domain ETGVTQSPTHLIKTRGQQVTLRCSSQSGHNTVSWYQQALGQGPQFIFQYYREEENGRGNFPPRFSGLQFPNYSSELNVNALELDDSALYLCASSMTGKTEAFFGQGTRLTVV.

On this clone itself: It differs at one base from a far larger clone, so likely a read error. This same CDR3 is encoded by further DNA sequences in the sample. This chain connects TRBV5-4 to TRBJ1-2, with D perhaps matching TRBD1 (5 bases). The CDR3 sequence is 14 residues long. CDR1 and CDR2 (germline): SGHNT, YYREEE (reference sequence). The V end was cut by 0 bases, the J end by 8 bases, with 14 bases between. The CDR3, as DNA: TGTGCCAGCAGCTTGGAGACTCCGGGGGGGGGCTACACCTTC. Its translation is CASSLETPGGGYTF.

The chain couples TRBV9 to TRBJ1-2, with a weak D call TRBD1 (5 bases). This CDR3 has 13 residues. V lost 3 bases, J lost 2 bases, and 8 bases lay in between. Per germline, CDR1 SGDLS and CDR2 YYNGEE. The CDR3 nucleotides read TGTGCCAGCAGCGCGGGGGGAAACTATGGCTACACCTTC. This sequence encodes CASSAGGNYGYTF.

The chain uses TRBV27 and TRBJ2-2, with 9 positions matching TRBD1. Trimming cost V 3 bases and J 7 bases; bases outside gene matches: 6. This CDR3 contains 15 residues. Germline V gene data show CDR1 as MNHEY and CDR2 as SMNVEV (reference sequence). The CDR3 DNA follows: TGTGCCAGCAGTTTGCGGACAGGGGTGGGCGGGGAGCTGTTTTTT. Translation gives CASSLRTGVGGELFF.

This clone came up a few times. The gene calls are TRBV6-5 and TRBJ1-1; D might be TRBD1 (6 bases). Trimming cost V 7 bases and J 5 bases, with 8 bases left between them. CDR1 MNHEY and CDR2 SVGAGI come from the germline V gene. The CDR3 runs 11 residues. CDR3 protein: CASKGGTEAFF. The DNA for the CDR3 is TGTGCCAGCAAGGGGGGGACTGAAGCTTTCTTT.

The V gene is TRBV29-1, the J gene TRBJ1-4, with D maybe TRBD1 (6 bases). The CDR3 length is 14 residues. Germline V gene lookup returns CDR1 SQVTM and CDR2 ANQGSEA. V was trimmed by 7 bases and J by 3 bases, leaving 15 bases between them. The CDR3 loop reads CSALVGAANEKLFF. The CDR3 nucleotides are TGCAGCGCCCTCGTGGGGGCGGCTAATGAAAAACTGTTTTTT.

The chain has TRBV3-1 (or the pseudogene TRBV3-2) and TRBJ2-7; possibly TRBD2 for D (5 bases). This CDR3 spans 14 amino acids. Germline assignment: CDR1 LGHDT and CDR2 YNNKEL (reference sequence). Trimming shortened V by 5 bases and J by 2 bases, and 13 bases separated the two germline ends. CDR3 protein: CASSSTGGPYEQYF. The CDR3 DNA is TGTGCCAGCAGCTCGACTGGAGGACCCTACGAGCAGTACTTC.

The chain uses TRBV27 and TRBJ2-7; tentative D call: TRBD2 (7 bases). The CDR3 is 14 residues long. Germline V gives CDR1 MNHEY, CDR2 SMNVEV (reference sequence). Trimming removed 5 bases from V and 7 bases from J, with 18 bases in between. The CDR3 region is CASSKTPGGGEQYF. The CDR3 DNA is TGTGCCAGCAGTAAAACTCCGGGGGGCGGGGAGCAGTACTTC.

The chain couples TRBV27 to TRBJ2-6, with D tentatively TRBD2 (5 bases). The ends were cut back, 5 bases at V and 1 base at J, with 12 bases in the middle. Per the germline V gene, CDR1 is MNHEY and CDR2 is SMNVEV (reference sequence). CDR3 length: 16 amino acids. CDR3 amino acids: CASSTRRTSGANVLTF. CDR3 sequence (DNA): TGTGCCAGCAGTACTAGACGTACATCTGGGGCCAACGTCCTGACTTTC.

The rearrangement links TRBV27 to TRBJ2-4; 9 nucleotides agree with TRBD1. The CDR3 has 13 amino acids. Trimming took 8 bases from V and 6 from J; bases not matched to a gene: 5. Germline-derived CDR1 and CDR2 are MNHEY and SMNVEV (reference sequence). The CDR3 DNA sequence: TGTGCCAGCCATACAGGGGGCGGAAACATTCAGTACTTC. Protein sequence: CASHTGGGNIQYF.

In DNA form, the CDR3 reads TGTGCCAGCAGATCGGGACAGGGAGGAAACTATGGCTACACCTTC. The encoded protein is CASRSGQGGNYGYTF. The gene calls are TRBV6-5 and TRBJ1-2; 9 bases match TRBD1. The V segment lost 6 bases and the J segment 2 bases; nucleotides outside the gene matches: 7. In germline, CDR1 is MNHEY, CDR2 SVGAGI. This CDR3 comprises 15 residues.

The rearrangement uses TRBV2 and TRBJ1-1, with D possibly being TRBD1 (6 bases). Deletions cut 6 bases from V and 4 bases from J, with 15 bases between. Germline V gene lookup returns CDR1 SNHLY and CDR2 FYNNEI. CDR3 size: 14 residues. The DNA of the CDR3 is TGTGCCAGCAGGAGTCTTCAAGGGGGCACTGAAGCTTTCTTT. This encodes CASRSLQGGTEAFF.

The rearrangement links TRBV10-1 to TRBJ1-1; tentatively, D is TRBD1 (5 bases). V was clipped by 2 bases and J by 2 bases, with 9 bases between them. Germline values: CDR1 WNHNN, CDR2 SYGVQD (reference sequence). The CDR3 is made up of 14 amino acids. The CDR3 nucleotides are TGCGCCAGCAGTGAGGCCGGGGGAAACACTGAAGCTTTCTTT. It codes for CASSEAGGNTEAFF.

The chain employs TRBV18 and TRBJ1-2, with 11 positions matching TRBD1. With V trimmed by 6 bases and J by 4 bases, 4 bases remained unmatched. The CDR3 has 14 residues. From germline, CDR1 is KGHSH and CDR2 LQKENI. In DNA, the CDR3 is TGTGCCAGCTCTCGGACAGGGGGCGGCTATGGCTACACCTTC. This encodes CASSRTGGGYGYTF.

The V call is TRBV3-1 (or the pseudogene TRBV3-2), the J call TRBJ1-2; TRBD1 aligns across 8 bases. Trimming removed 4 bases from V and 6 bases from J; junction bases left unmatched: 10. The CDR3 extends over 15 amino acids. CDR1 is LGHDT and CDR2 is YNNKEL in the germline V gene (reference sequence). CDR3 in amino acids: CASSRMSQGADGYTF. The CDR3 DNA sequence: TGTGCCAGCAGCCGCATGTCTCAGGGGGCAGATGGCTACACCTTC.

The J gene is TRBJ1-2, the V gene TRBV5-6, with 10 bases lining up with TRBD1. V lost 6 bases, J lost 8 bases, and 10 bases stayed unmatched. The CDR3 contains 14 residues. CDR1 and CDR2 from the germline V gene are SGHDT and YYEEEE. CDR3 bases: TGTGCCAGCACTGGGACAGGGGCCGCGTGGGGCTACACCTTC. Amino acids: CASTGTGAAWGYTF.

This rearrangement joins TRBV27 to TRBJ1-5; no clear D. This CDR3 spans 14 amino acids. Germline V lookup: CDR1 MNHEY, CDR2 SMNVEV (reference sequence). V lost 2 bases to trimming and J lost 6 bases, with 11 bases between them. CDR3 nucleotides: TGTGCCAGCAGTTTAACGGTGAGTGGTCAGCCCCAGCATTTT. Protein sequence: CASSLTVSGQPQHF.

The rearrangement links TRBV24-1 to TRBJ2-1; D is possibly TRBD1 (6 bases). V lost 4 bases, J lost 0 bases, and 12 bases lay in between. Per the germline V gene, CDR1 is KGHDR and CDR2 is SFDVKD. The CDR3 totals 16 residues. The CDR3 here is CATSEDTGSSYNEQFF. The CDR3 DNA is TGTGCCACCAGTGAGGATACAGGGAGCTCCTACAATGAGCAGTTCTTC.

The V gene is TRBV24-1, the J gene TRBJ1-5; D may be TRBD1 (5 bases). The V end lost 4 bases, the J end lost 2 bases, and 11 bases lay between the germline ends. The CDR3 totals 15 residues. Germline V gives CDR1 KGHDR, CDR2 SFDVKD. The chain's CDR3 is CATSEGGPGNQPQHF. In nucleotides, the CDR3 is TGTGCCACCAGTGAGGGGGGTCCAGGCAATCAGCCCCAGCATTTT.

The chain joins TRBV2 to TRBJ2-1; D possibly corresponds to TRBD2 (6 bases). The germline gives CDR1 SNHLY, CDR2 FYNNEI. This CDR3 is 14 amino acids long. V was cut by 3 bases and J by 7 bases, with 13 bases left in between. The CDR3 region is CASSDFRGRNEQFF. The CDR3 DNA is TGTGCCAGCAGTGACTTCCGGGGGAGGAATGAGCAGTTCTTC.

The V gene is TRBV11-3, the J gene TRBJ2-1, with 7 bases that match TRBD1. The CDR3 spans 13 residues. The V gene end was trimmed by 8 bases and the J gene end by 7 bases; junction bases not matched to a gene: 8. Germline CDR1 reads SGHNT; CDR2 reads YENEEA. Written as DNA, the CDR3 is TGTGCCAGCCCCTTGACAGGGTCGAATGAGCAGTTCTTC. Its protein product is CASPLTGSNEQFF.

The chain links TRBV12-5 to TRBJ1-5, with 10 bases aligning to TRBD1. There are 16 residues in the CDR3. V lost 5 bases and J lost 5; bases outside the gene matches: 9. The germline CDR1 and CDR2 sequences are LGHNT and FRNRAP. The CDR3 is CASGPGTGELYQPQHF. The CDR3 DNA reads TGTGCTAGTGGTCCCGGGACAGGGGAACTATATCAGCCCCAGCATTTT.

The genes are TRBV6-5 and TRBJ1-1, with a possible D match to TRBD1 (6 bases). In germline, CDR1 is MNHEY, CDR2 SVGAGI. The CDR3 contains 14 residues. Trimming cost V 7 bases and J 4 bases, with 16 bases left between them. This CDR3 is CASTSQGRGTEAFF. CDR3 nucleotide sequence: TGTGCCAGCACCTCACAGGGAAGGGGCACTGAAGCTTTCTTT.

CDR3 in amino acids: CASSEGGQPNQPQHF. CDR3 DNA sequence: TGTGCCAGCAGTGAAGGTGGACAGCCAAATCAGCCCCAGCATTTT. The V gene is TRBV2, the J gene TRBJ1-5, with D maybe TRBD1 (6 bases). V lost 1 base and J lost 4, with 11 bases in between. This CDR3 region has 15 residues. CDR1 and CDR2 from the germline V gene are SNHLY and FYNNEI. Variable domain in full (rest from reference TRBV2 and TRBJ1-5): EPEVTQTPSHQVTQMGQEVILRCVPISNHLYFYWYRQILGQKVEFLVSFYNNEISEKSEIFDDQFSVERPDGSNFTLKIRSTKLEDSAMYFCASSEGGQPNQPQHFGDGTRLSIL.

V and J are TRBV11-1 and TRBJ1-2, with D maybe TRBD1 (5 bases). Germline V gene data show CDR1 as SGHAT and CDR2 as FQDESV (reference sequence). The CDR3 is 13 residues long. V gave up 5 bases and J gave up 2 bases, with 9 bases separating them. CDR3 coding DNA: TGTGCCAGCAGCACAAGACAGAACTATGGCTACACCTTC. Amino acid sequence: CASSTRQNYGYTF.

This clone was seen just once. V and J are TRBV15 and TRBJ2-2; no clear D. The germline CDR1 and CDR2 sequences are LNHNV and YYDKDF (reference sequence). CDR3 length equals 15 residues. With 5 bases removed from V and 5 bases from J, the gap between germline ends came to 15 bases. CDR3 sequence reads: CATSERFIGTGELFF. In nucleotides, the CDR3 is TGTGCCACCAGCGAGCGATTCATAGGAACCGGGGAGCTGTTTTTT.

This chain connects TRBV5-6 to TRBJ2-5; D perhaps matches TRBD2 (6 bases). Trimming pared 2 bases from V and 6 bases from J, leaving 11 bases between. CDR1 and CDR2 from the germline V gene are SGHDT and YYEEEE. This CDR3 contains 13 residues. CDR3 in amino acids: CASSLAGGKTQYF. The CDR3 DNA sequence: TGTGCCAGCAGCTTAGCTGGGGGGAAGACCCAGTACTTC.